The rows below give T cell receptor beta chains drawn from one sample of a study of blood T cell repertoires in COVID-19. Sequencing was performed with immunoSEQ multiplex PCR; in TCRdb, only in-frame clones are kept and a portion is missing. Of 150,000 to 200,000 clones in the sample, approximately 86% were seen once. Sequenced: peripheral blood. These receptors originate from a woman aged 60-75 years who had recovered from COVID-19. Both conserved end residues are part of each CDR3. D genes are given only for firm matches. Size is stated for part of the rows, as once, few or many counts, or as a class when the clone is expanded.

>.|TRBV5-1|TRBD2|TRBJ2-7
CASSLGLATYEQYF
TGCGCCAGCAGCTTAGGACTAGCTACATACGAGCAGTACTTC
>.|TRBV27|.|TRBJ1-2
CASSSAGGWGYTF
TGTGCCAGCAGTTCGGCGGGGGGTTGGGGCTACACCTTC
>.|TRBV19|.|TRBJ1-1
CASSIGVRGFEAFF
TGTGCCAGTAGTATAGGAGTCAGAGGCTTTGAAGCTTTCTTT
>.|TRBV27|.|TRBJ1-4
CASRSLFGEKLFF
TGTGCCAGCAGAAGTTTATTCGGTGAAAAACTGTTTTTT
>.|TRBV6-5|.|TRBJ1-3
CASTQGDSGNTIYF
TGTGCCAGCACACAGGGAGACTCTGGAAACACCATATATTTT
>.|TRBV6-5|TRBD1|TRBJ2-1
CASSPGQEYNEQFF
TGTGCCAGCAGTCCGGGACAGGAGTACAATGAGCAGTTCTTC
>.|TRBV6-5|TRBD1|TRBJ2-3
CASSNDRGGPDTQYF
TGTGCCAGCAGCAATGACAGGGGTGGACCAGATACGCAGTATTTT
>once|TRBV5-1|.|TRBJ2-1
CASSLEASRHNEQFF
TGCGCCAGCAGCTTGGAGGCTAGCCGGCACAATGAGCAGTTCTTC
>.|TRBV23-1|TRBD1|TRBJ1-5
CASSRTTGGYSEGQPQHF
TGCGCCAGCAGCCGCACGACAGGGGGATATAGTGAGGGTCAGCCCCAGCATTTT
>once|TRBV19|TRBD1|TRBJ2-2
CASSRQGTPRTGELFF
TGTGCCAGTAGTAGACAGGGGACCCCGAGAACCGGGGAGCTGTTTTTT
>few|TRBV28|TRBD1|TRBJ2-3
CASSSGTDDSDTQYF
TGTGCCAGCAGTTCCGGGACAGACGACTCGGATACGCAGTATTTT
>.|TRBV6-2/TRBV6-3|.|TRBJ1-2
CASSRPPGYTF
TGTGCCAGCAGCCGGCCCCCGGGCTACACCTTC
>.|TRBV5-1|TRBD1|TRBJ2-2
CASSYETGAGELFF
TGCGCCAGCAGCTACGAAACAGGGGCCGGGGAGCTGTTTTTT
>.|TRBV28|.|TRBJ1-2
CASTEGDSNYGYTF
TGTGCCAGCACCGAAGGGGATTCTAACTATGGCTACACCTTC
>.|TRBV9|TRBD1|TRBJ2-5
CASSVASQAGGRETQYF
TGTGCCAGCAGCGTAGCTAGCCAGGCAGGGGGCCGGGAGACCCAGTACTTC